Listed here are 30 T cell receptor beta chains from one sample, sequenced in a study of shared clonotypes between healthy human individuals. The data were produced by immunoSEQ multiplex PCR, yet TCRdb's version contains in-frame clones alone and is incomplete. The sample has some 2.1 million clones, around 96% seen once; the top ten hold roughly 1.1%. Naive CD8 cells were CD45RO-negative, positively selected for CCR7, excluding terminally differentiated effector memory CD45RA+ cells. Sequenced: naive CD8+ T cells sorted from blood. These receptors all stem from a man younger than 35 in good health.

This rearrangement joins TRBV28 to TRBJ2-3, with TRBD1 matching 8 bases. The CDR3 spans 16 residues. Germline CDR1 MDHEN, CDR2 SYDVKM. The V and J ends lost 3 bases and 1 base, in that order; junction bases with no gene match: 6. The CDR3 coding sequence is TGTGCCAGCAGTTTCCCACTGGGACAGGGCACAGATACGCAGTATTTT. Its translation is CASSFPLGQGTDTQYF.

The CDR3 nucleotides are TGTGCCAGCAGTCACCCGGGACAGGGGGGGACCCAGTACTTC. Protein: CASSHPGQGGTQYF. V and J are TRBV7-3 and TRBJ2-5; 11 bases agree with TRBD1. From germline, CDR1 is SGHTA and CDR2 FQGTGA. V was pared by 6 bases and J by 7 bases, with 7 bases of the junction left unmatched. CDR3 length: 14 amino acids.

The chain joins TRBV5-8 to TRBJ2-5; 14 bases line up with TRBD2. Germline CDR1 SGHTS, CDR2 YDEGEE. The junction had 4 bases not matched to a gene; V was cut back by 4 bases and J by 5 bases. The CDR3 has 15 amino acids. The CDR3 sequence is CASSQGLAGEETQYF. The CDR3 DNA sequence: TGTGCCAGCAGCCAGGGACTAGCGGGGGAGGAGACCCAGTACTTC. The full variable domain, its missing parts supplied by reference TRBV5-8 and TRBJ2-5, is EAGVTQSPTHLIKTRGQQATLRCSPISGHTSVYWYQQALGLGLQFLLWYDEGEERNRGNFPPRFSGRQFPNYSSELNVNALELEDSALYLCASSQGLAGEETQYFGPGTRLLVL.

The chain employs TRBV30 and TRBJ1-1; 8 bases match TRBD1. This CDR3 has 13 residues. With 3 bases clipped from V and 7 bases from J, the junction kept 7 bases outside the gene matches. Germline V lookup: CDR1 GTSNPN, CDR2 SVGIG (reference sequence). The CDR3 DNA is TGTGCCTGGAGCCTTACACAGGGGGTTGAAGCTTTCTTT. Protein sequence: CAWSLTQGVEAFF.

A remark on this clone: A junction boundary mismatches the germline segment, possibly from a read error. V and J are TRBV27 and TRBJ2-1; 7 bases are a match to TRBD1. CDR1 is MNHEY, CDR2 SMNVEV, per germline (reference sequence). The CDR3 runs 12 residues. The DNA of the CDR3 is TGTGCCAGCAATGGGTTGCCACAGGGGCGCATCTTC. This codes for CASNGLPQGRIF.

Comment on this clone: In the same sample, other DNA sequences code for this CDR3. The chain carries TRBV5-1 and TRBJ2-7, with D perhaps given as TRBD1 or TRBD2 (6 bases each). Germline V gene sequence: CDR1 SGHRS, CDR2 YFSETQ. V lost 3 bases and J lost 0, with 10 bases in between. CDR3 length: 14 amino acids. The CDR3 sequence is CASSSTGASYEQYF. CDR3 bases: TGCGCCAGCAGCTCCACGGGGGCCTCCTACGAGCAGTACTTC.

The chain employs TRBV27 and TRBJ1-5, with a tentative D call TRBD1 (5 bases). The CDR3 contains 16 residues. With 5 bases removed from V and 6 bases from J, the gap between germline ends came to 20 bases. The V gene's germline CDR1 is MNHEY and CDR2 SMNVEV (reference sequence). CDR3 nucleotide sequence: TGTGCCAGCAGTCCGTCCCTGGGGGAGGTAGGTCAGCCCCAGCATTTT. Protein sequence: CASSPSLGEVGQPQHF.

The chain recombines TRBV4-3 with TRBJ2-7; D uncertain. Germline CDR1 LGHNA, CDR2 YSLEER. Trimming took off 1 base at V and 6 bases at J, with 13 bases between the two ends. The CDR3 contains 14 residues. In DNA, the CDR3 is TGCGCCAGCAGCCAAGGACTTTTAGCCGGCGAGCAGTACTTC. It codes for CASSQGLLAGEQYF.

Concerning this clone itself: The sample contains more than one DNA sequence encoding this CDR3. The rearrangement joins TRBV9 to TRBJ2-3; 8 nucleotides align to TRBD2. The CDR3 loop spans 15 amino acids. CDR1 is SGDLS and CDR2 is YYNGEE in the germline V gene. Unmatched junction bases numbered 4, after V lost 2 bases and J lost 2 bases. The CDR3 DNA is TGTGCCAGCAGCGTCAGCGGGGGCGACACAGATACGCAGTATTTT. Residues: CASSVSGGDTDTQYF.

This sequence joins TRBV4-1 and TRBJ1-2; D is unresolved. The CDR3 consists of 14 residues. Trimming took off 4 bases at V and 5 bases at J, with 14 bases between the two ends. Germline V lookup: CDR1 MGHRA, CDR2 YSYEKL. CDR3 nucleotide sequence: TGCGCCAGCAGCCTTCGCGTCGGGTCATATGGCTACACCTTC. Translation: CASSLRVGSYGYTF.

The chain is built from TRBV9 and TRBJ2-7; D remains ambiguous. V dropped 0 bases and J dropped 6 bases, with 10 bases sitting between them. The CDR3 consists of 13 residues. From germline, CDR1 is SGDLS and CDR2 YYNGEE. The CDR3 DNA sequence: TGTGCCAGCAGCGTAGACGTTCTCGGCGAGCAGTACTTC. Translating gives CASSVDVLGEQYF.

The V gene is TRBV12-5, the J gene TRBJ2-7; D may be TRBD2 (6 bases). Germline lookup yields CDR1 LGHNT and CDR2 FRNRAP. The V gene lost 3 bases and the J gene lost 2 bases, with 11 bases spanning the gap. The CDR3 loop spans 14 amino acids. CDR3 sequence (DNA): TGTGCTAGTGGTTTCCGGGACTGGCCCTACGAGCAGTACTTC. Translated: CASGFRDWPYEQYF.

V usage is TRBV6-5 and J usage is TRBJ2-7; D might be TRBD1 or TRBD2, each matching 6 bases. This CDR3 has 13 residues. The germline V gene has CDR1 MNHEY and CDR2 SVGAGI. Trimming removed 2 bases at V and 7 bases at J, with 12 bases between. DNA of the CDR3: TGTGCCAGCAGTTACCCAGGAGGGGGGGAGCAGTACTTC. Translating gives CASSYPGGGEQYF.

The chain is built from TRBV28 and TRBJ2-7; no firm D call. The V gene lost 1 base and the J gene lost 10 bases, with 8 bases spanning the gap. Germline CDR1 reads MDHEN; CDR2 reads SYDVKM. This CDR3 is built from 11 residues. The CDR3 protein is CASSLSDLQYF. CDR3 DNA: TGTGCCAGCAGTTTATCTGACCTTCAGTACTTC.

This chain links TRBV5-5 with TRBJ2-5, with a tentative D call TRBD2 (6 bases). V shed 2 bases and J shed 3 bases, with 8 bases lying between them. The CDR3 totals 13 residues. The V gene's germline CDR1 is SGHKS and CDR2 YYEKEE (reference sequence). The CDR3, as DNA: TGTGCCAGCAGCTTACCGGGGGAAGAGACCCAGTACTTC. It codes for CASSLPGEETQYF.

Only a few counts were recorded for this clone. The V call is TRBV6-6, the J call TRBJ2-7; D gene unclear. V lost 0 bases, J lost 5 bases, and 5 bases lay in between. The germline gives CDR1 MNHNY, CDR2 SVGAGI (reference sequence). The CDR3 is made up of 12 amino acids. CDR3 in amino acids: CASSYSLDEQYF. The CDR3 DNA reads as TGTGCCAGCAGTTACTCCCTGGACGAGCAGTACTTC.

This chain connects TRBV19 to TRBJ2-5; D may be TRBD1 (8 bases). V was trimmed by 6 bases and J by 5 bases, leaving 22 bases between them. Germline V CDR1 and CDR2: LNHDA, SQIVND (reference sequence). The CDR3 loop spans 16 amino acids. CDR3 DNA sequence: TGTGCCAGTAGCCATACGGGCACAGGGGGGGAGGAGACCCAGTACTTC. It specifies CASSHTGTGGEETQYF.

The genes are TRBV4-3 and TRBJ2-7; unclear D gene. This CDR3 region has 15 residues. Germline V gene sequence: CDR1 LGHNA, CDR2 YSLEER. The V and J ends lost 1 base and 0 bases respectively, with 10 bases between them. This CDR3 reads CASSQVRHSSYEQYF. The CDR3 nucleotides read TGCGCCAGCAGCCAAGTTCGGCACAGCTCCTACGAGCAGTACTTC.

The genes are TRBV30 and TRBJ1-1; TRBD1 might be the D (5 bases). CDR1 is GTSNPN, CDR2 SVGIG, per germline (reference sequence). The CDR3 is 14 residues long. The ends were cut back, 5 bases at V and 6 bases at J, with 19 bases in the middle. CDR3 sequence: CAWLPAEGMAEAFF. The CDR3 region has the DNA TGTGCCTGGTTACCCGCGGAGGGGATGGCTGAAGCTTTCTTT.

This clone was found once. Other DNA sequences from this sample encode an identical CDR3 as well. The chain carries TRBV18 and TRBJ2-7; 7 bases map to TRBD1. The CDR3 is 14 amino acids. The V gene's germline CDR1 is KGHSH and CDR2 LQKENI. V shed 2 bases, J shed 0 bases, and the junction held 1 base outside the gene matches. DNA of the CDR3: TGTGCCAGCTCACCATGGGACAGCTCCTACGAGCAGTACTTC. Protein product: CASSPWDSSYEQYF.

The rearrangement uses TRBV19 and TRBJ2-7, with TRBD1 identical over 9 bases. CDR1 and CDR2 from the germline V gene are LNHDA and SQIVND (reference sequence). The V gene end was trimmed by 3 bases and the J gene end by 5 bases; junction bases not matched to a gene: 8. This CDR3 is 15 amino acids long. CDR3 nucleotide sequence: TGTGCCAGTAGTATTTCCGGGACAGGGATCCACGAGCAGTACTTC. Protein sequence: CASSISGTGIHEQYF. The full variable domain, completed using reference TRBV19 and TRBJ2-7, is DGGITQSPKYLFRKEGQNVTLSCEQNLNHDAMYWYRQDPGQGLRLIYYSQIVNDFQKGDIAEGYSVSREKKESFPLTVTSAQKNPTAFYLCASSISGTGIHEQYFGPGTRLTVT.

Comments on this clone: Within the sample, other DNA sequences also encode this same CDR3. The chain carries TRBV5-1 and TRBJ1-1, with unresolved D. The germline V gene has CDR1 SGHRS and CDR2 YFSETQ. This CDR3 region has 13 residues. Between the trimmed V and J ends, which lost 0 bases and 1 base, there was a span of 4 bases. This CDR3 reads CASSLAPNTEAFF. CDR3 sequence (DNA): TGCGCCAGCAGCTTGGCGCCGAACACTGAAGCTTTCTTT.

This clone was counted a few times. The chain uses TRBV11-2 and TRBJ1-3; 7 nucleotides align to TRBD1. The V segment lost 2 bases and the J segment 0 bases; nucleotides outside the gene matches: 4. The CDR3 totals 16 residues. CDR1 is SGHAT, CDR2 FQNNGV, per germline. CDR3 sequence reads: CASSLQGEVSGNTIYF. The CDR3 nucleotides are TGTGCCAGCAGCTTACAGGGGGAAGTCTCTGGAAACACCATATATTTT.

The chain is built from TRBV7-9 and TRBJ2-7; weak D call: TRBD1 (5 bases). Germline lookup yields CDR1 SEHNR and CDR2 FQNEAQ (reference sequence). Trimming took 5 bases from V and 5 from J, leaving 10 bases between them. The CDR3 loop spans 12 amino acids. This CDR3 is CASSQGRDEQYF. The CDR3 DNA follows: TGTGCCAGCAGCCAGGGTAGGGACGAGCAGTACTTC.

In its sample, this clone was seen once. Germline and junction disagree at one end, which may indicate a read error. The chain carries TRBV7-2 and TRBJ2-7, with TRBD2 matching over 8 bases. Germline CDR1 and CDR2: SGHTA and FQGNSA. The CDR3 runs 14 residues. The DNA of the CDR3 is TGTGCTAGCAGCCTCGGGGGGGTCCCCTCCGAGCAGTACTTC. Encoded protein: CASSLGGVPSEQYF.

Comment on this clone: The sample contains more than one DNA sequence encoding this CDR3. The rearrangement links TRBV5-4 to TRBJ2-7, with D possibly being TRBD1 (6 bases). The CDR3 has 13 amino acids. The germline gives CDR1 SGHNT, CDR2 YYREEE (reference sequence). The V gene lost 4 bases and the J gene lost 2 bases, with 10 bases spanning the gap. The CDR3 DNA reads as TGTGCCAGCAGCCCGGGGACAACCTACGAGCAGTACTTC. Amino acid sequence: CASSPGTTYEQYF.

J is TRBJ2-3 and V is TRBV10-3, with D possibly being TRBD1 (6 bases). Germline CDR1 and CDR2: ENHRY and SYGVKD. The CDR3 spans 16 residues. V lost 5 bases to trimming and J lost 2 bases, with 17 bases between them. CDR3 protein: CAISSEDRGHTDTQYF. CDR3 DNA sequence: TGTGCCATCAGTTCTGAAGACCGGGGACACACAGATACGCAGTATTTT.

This clone was seen once. This chain uses TRBV7-9 with TRBJ2-1; 7 bases are shared with TRBD1. The CDR3 runs to 15 residues. Germline values: CDR1 SEHNR, CDR2 FQNEAQ (reference sequence). V was pared by 2 bases and J by 3 bases, with 4 bases of the junction left unmatched. The CDR3 DNA sequence: TGTGCCAGCAGCTTACCGACAGGGCTCTACAATGAGCAGTTCTTC. Protein product: CASSLPTGLYNEQFF.

The CDR3 DNA reads TGTGCCAGCAGCCAAGATCGTGGGGAACTGTACGAGCAGTACTTC. Translating it yields CASSQDRGELYEQYF. This rearrangement joins TRBV14 to TRBJ2-7; D is ambiguous. Germline values: CDR1 SGHDN, CDR2 FVKESK. V dropped 0 bases and J dropped 4 bases, with 13 bases sitting between them. The CDR3 has 15 residues.

The chain uses TRBV5-1 and TRBJ1-1, with TRBD1 matching 8 bases. Trimming took 5 bases from V and 1 from J; bases not matched to a gene: 7. CDR1 and CDR2 from the germline V gene are SGHRS and YFSETQ. The CDR3 spans 15 residues. The CDR3 spells CASSEGDRPNTEAFF. CDR3 nucleotides: TGCGCCAGCAGTGAAGGGGACAGGCCGAACACTGAAGCTTTCTTT.